This entry lists 5 T cell receptor beta chains sequenced from one sample in a study of blood T cells in healthy people across ages. Together with a sample-barcoded 5' primer, a J-beta primer mix was included in a second PCR lasting 7 to 11 cycles. One entry per CDR3 protein, called by TCRdb with MiXCR from the 5' RACE reads. The sample contains roughly 560,000 distinct CDR3 sequences, nearly 25% of which appear only once. These data were also filed under a second study, of T cells of mothers and their children.

The sequencing sample was made of blood. The receptors originated from a boy under 18 in good health.

J is TRBJ2-7 and V is TRBV5-1; tentatively, D is TRBD1 (5 bases). Trimming took 4 bases from V and 3 from J, leaving 8 bases between them. Germline CDR1 is SGHRS and CDR2 is YFSETQ. This CDR3 contains 12 residues. The CDR3 loop is CASSATDYEQYF. As DNA, the CDR3 is TGCGCCAGCAGCGCGACAGACTACGAGCAGTACTTC.

Only a few counts were recorded for this clonotype. The chain couples TRBV29-1 to TRBJ2-7, with D possibly matching TRBD2 (6 bases). CDR3 length equals 14 residues. Germline assignment: CDR1 SQVTM and CDR2 ANQGSEA. V was shortened by 2 bases and J by 6 bases, with 17 bases between the two germline ends. CDR3: CSVELWEVAGEQYF. In nucleotides, the CDR3 is TGCAGCGTTGAACTCTGGGAGGTGGCAGGCGAGCAGTACTTC.

The genes are TRBV7-9 and TRBJ2-3, with a possible D match to TRBD2 (7 bases). CDR1 and CDR2 (germline): SEHNR, FQNEAQ (reference sequence). The CDR3 is 16 amino acids. V shed 1 base and J shed 2 bases, with 13 bases lying between them. CDR3: CASSLEGRGITDTQYF. The CDR3 region has the DNA TGTGCCAGCAGCTTAGAGGGGAGGGGGATCACAGATACGCAGTATTTT.

The chain links TRBV29-1 to TRBJ2-5; 13 positions agree with TRBD2. In germline, CDR1 is SQVTM, CDR2 ANQGSEA. With 5 bases clipped from V and 5 bases from J, the junction kept 17 bases outside the gene matches. The CDR3 sequence is 18 residues long. CDR3 protein: CSVTRTGTSGIAGETQYF. Written as DNA, the CDR3 is TGCAGCGTTACTAGGACAGGGACTAGCGGGATTGCGGGGGAGACCCAGTACTTC.

This chain links TRBV6-1 with TRBJ2-7; D may be TRBD1 (6 bases). The length of the CDR3 is 16 residues. Germline V gene lookup returns CDR1 MNHNS and CDR2 SASEGT. Trimming left V 5 bases short and J 0 bases short, with 17 bases between. The CDR3 region has the DNA TGTGCCAGCAGTCCCCCTAGGGGGAGAGGCTCCTACGAGCAGTACTTC. Translated, it gives CASSPPRGRGSYEQYF.